This TCR beta chain comes out of a study of cytomegalovirus exposure and HLA in healthy donors. CDR3 size: 16 residues. V was clipped by 0 bases and J by 2 bases; unmatched bases: 3. CDR1 and CDR2 from the germline V gene are SEHNR and FQNEAQ (reference sequence). The primer mix had 60 Vbeta and 13 Jbeta primers. Measured with immunoSEQ multiplex PCR; TCRdb has only the in-frame clones, and not every one. The repertoire holds around 140,000 clones, with approximately 78% as singletons. This chain links TRBV7-9 with TRBJ2-1; 8 positions match TRBD2. This clonotype originated in a woman between 18 and 29 years old in good health and CMV-seropositive. The sample comprised PBMCs. The DNA of the CDR3 is TGTGCCAGCAGCTTAGCCTTAGCGGGGCCCTACAATGAGCAGTTCTTC. This encodes CASSLALAGPYNEQFF.